These 13 T cell receptor beta chains share one sample of origin, sequenced in a study of blood T cell repertoires in COVID-19. The protocol was immunoSEQ multiplex PCR, while the TCRdb copy is restricted to in-frame clones and leaves out a portion. There are 110,000 to 150,000 clones in the sample; less than 85% occur only once, and 1.5% to 2% lies in the top ten. Input material: PBMCs or T cells enriched from blood (not recorded which). These receptors all come from a young woman who had been exposed to COVID-19.

In this sample, this clone turned up once. V is TRBV7-9 and J is TRBJ2-7, with 12 nucleotides matching TRBD2. Germline assignment: CDR1 SEHNR and CDR2 FQNEAQ (reference sequence). With V trimmed by 2 bases and J by 3 bases, 5 bases remained unmatched. The CDR3 extends over 16 amino acids. The CDR3 DNA reads TGTGCCAGCAGCTTACAACGACTAGCGGGAGACTACGAGCAGTACTTC. Translating gives CASSLQRLAGDYEQYF. Using reference TRBV7-9 and TRBJ2-7 for the parts outside the CDR3, the full variable domain is DTGVSQNPRHKITKRGQNVTFRCDPISEHNRLYWYRQTLGQGPEFLTYFQNEAQLEKSRLLSDRFSAERPKGSFSTLEIQRTEQGDSAMYLCASSLQRLAGDYEQYFGPGTRLTVT.

The chain is built from TRBV7-9 and TRBJ1-2; TRBD1 matches at 12 bases. The germline V gene encodes CDR1 SEHNR and CDR2 FQNEAQ (reference sequence). V lost 5 bases to trimming and J lost 3 bases; unmatched junction nucleotides: 13. The CDR3 has 18 amino acids. The CDR3 is CASSLPGGTGGLDYGYTF. As DNA, the CDR3 is TGTGCCAGCAGCCTTCCCGGGGGGACAGGGGGCCTTGACTATGGCTACACCTTC.

The chain is built from TRBV28 and TRBJ2-1; D is unresolved. V was cut by 6 bases and J by 6 bases, with 12 bases left in between. The germline gives CDR1 MDHEN, CDR2 SYDVKM. CDR3 length equals 13 residues. CDR3 DNA: TGTGCCAGCAGCACAGTCCTAAGCAATGAGCAGTTCTTC. Protein sequence: CASSTVLSNEQFF. Filled out from reference TRBV28 and TRBJ2-1, the complete variable domain reads DVKVTQSSRYLVKRTGEKVFLECVQDMDHENMFWYRQDPGLGLRLIYFSYDVKMKEKGDIPEGYSVSREKKERFSLILESASTNQTSMYLCASSTVLSNEQFFGPGTRLTVL.

This sequence joins TRBV5-8 and TRBJ2-7; no clear D gene. The CDR3 runs to 13 residues. CDR1 and CDR2 (germline): SGHTS, YDEGEE. Trimming took off 5 bases at V and 6 bases at J, with 15 bases between the two ends. CDR3 nucleotides: TGTGCCAGCAGTTTTCACCCGGAGCGCGAGCAGTACTTC. This sequence encodes CASSFHPEREQYF.

V is TRBV5-1 and J is TRBJ1-2; 7 nucleotides agree with TRBD1. Per germline, CDR1 SGHRS and CDR2 YFSETQ. This CDR3 has 15 amino acids. V dropped 4 bases and J dropped 0; count of bases not matched to a gene: 6. DNA for the CDR3: TGCGCCAGCAGCCTGGACAGGCAAACTAACTATGGCTACACCTTC. Encoded protein: CASSLDRQTNYGYTF.

The genes are TRBV7-8 and TRBJ1-1; D is unclear. V lost 5 bases and J lost 9, with 16 bases in between. In germline, CDR1 is SGHVS, CDR2 FQNEAQ. There are 13 residues in the CDR3. The CDR3 region has the DNA TGTGCCAGCAGCCTAGGACCACAGACTAAAGCTTTCTTT. Protein product: CASSLGPQTKAFF.

CDR3 nucleotide sequence: TGTGCCAGCAGTTTATCCCATTCCTACGAGCAGTACTTC. Protein product: CASSLSHSYEQYF. V usage is TRBV12-3 or TRBV12-4 and J usage is TRBJ2-7; D unclear. The V end lost 2 bases, the J end lost 1 base, and 6 bases lay between the germline ends. The CDR3 runs 13 residues.

The chain uses TRBV12-5 and TRBJ1-1, with 8 bases that match TRBD1. J gave up 7 bases and V 5 bases, and 12 bases lay outside the gene matches. This CDR3 comprises 15 residues. Per the germline V gene, CDR1 is LGHNT and CDR2 is FRNRAP. For the CDR3, the DNA is TGTGCTAGTGGTAGGGGGACAGGCTCTTCTGATGAAGCTTTCTTT. Translation: CASGRGTGSSDEAFF.

The chain uses TRBV7-9 and TRBJ2-3, with a weak D call TRBD2 (6 bases). Deletions cut 7 bases from V and 6 bases from J, with 14 bases between. The CDR3 is 13 amino acids. Germline V gives CDR1 SEHNR, CDR2 FQNEAQ (reference sequence). The DNA of the CDR3 is TGTGCCAGCACGAGACTAGGTGTGGATACGCAGTATTTT. Amino acid sequence: CASTRLGVDTQYF.

The chain joins TRBV6-5 to TRBJ1-1; possible D gene TRBD1, 6 bases. V shed 0 bases and J shed 5 bases, with 16 bases lying between them. The CDR3 spans 16 residues. Germline CDR1 reads MNHEY; CDR2 reads SVGAGI. CDR3 loop: CASSYSWRQGRTEAFF. CDR3 DNA: TGTGCCAGCAGTTACTCGTGGCGTCAGGGGCGGACTGAAGCTTTCTTT.

The sample holds a few counts of this clone. The chain carries TRBV27 and TRBJ1-1; a possible D gene is TRBD1 (6 bases). The CDR3 totals 13 residues. V was shortened by 3 bases and J by 11 bases, with 16 bases between the two germline ends. Germline V gene data show CDR1 as MNHEY and CDR2 as SMNVEV (reference sequence). The CDR3 DNA follows: TGTGCCAGCAGTTTCACAGGGTTTGATTTGGCTTTCTTT. Protein product: CASSFTGFDLAFF.

CDR3 nucleotide sequence: TGTGCCAGCAGCGACGGGCTTAGGGCGGGGGGCTACACCTTC. Protein: CASSDGLRAGGYTF. This sequence joins TRBV5-8 and TRBJ1-2, with D unclear. V was clipped by 4 bases and J by 8 bases, with 18 bases between them. The germline V gene encodes CDR1 SGHTS and CDR2 YDEGEE. CDR3 length equals 14 residues.

The chain links TRBV4-3 to TRBJ1-2; D unclear. CDR3 length: 15 amino acids. V lost 0 bases and J 1 base, leaving 9 bases between the germline ends. The germline V gene encodes CDR1 LGHNA and CDR2 YSLEER. The CDR3 region is CASSQDYSYNYGYTF. Written as DNA, the CDR3 is TGCGCCAGCAGCCAAGACTACAGTTATAACTATGGCTACACCTTC.